This T cell receptor beta chain was found in a study of siplizumab effects on memory and regulatory T cells. Study-level results: Siplizumab, the agent tested, significantly reduced alloreactive sequences traceable to unstimulated CD4+ memory cells. Just a small share of alloreactive clones was traced back to unstimulated subsets. Versus 26.9% in controls, the mappable alloreactive CD4+ clones averaged roughly 68% Treg-derived with siplizumab.

Details on this clone: Its target is not known.

The protocol was immunoSEQ multiplex PCR, while the TCRdb copy is restricted to in-frame clones and leaves out a portion. The sample has approximately 48,000 clones; 93% are singletons. Germline V gives CDR1 MNHEY, CDR2 SMNVEV (reference sequence). V lost 6 bases, J lost 5 bases, and 11 bases lay in between. The CDR3 consists of 13 residues. This clonotype was obtained from a human donor in good health. Sample: CD8+ T cells sorted from blood. The chain combines TRBV27 with TRBJ2-1; D unresolved. The CDR3 is CASRSFGDNEQFF. The CDR3, as DNA: TGTGCCAGCAGAAGCTTCGGTGACAATGAGCAGTTCTTC.